This T cell receptor (beta chain) was documented in a study of blood T cell repertoires in COVID-19. Germline CDR1 reads MGHRA; CDR2 reads YSYEKL. The junction had 11 bases not matched to a gene; V was cut back by 3 bases and J by 1 base. This CDR3 has 18 amino acids. The assay was immunoSEQ multiplex PCR, and TCRdb's table has in-frame clones only and misses some. Altogether 150,000 to 200,000 clones are present, more than 65% being singletons, with the ten largest covering about 11%. The sequencing sample was made of PBMCs or T cells enriched from blood (not recorded which). The TCR comes from a man aged 45-65 years who had recovered from COVID-19. The chain couples TRBV4-1 to TRBJ1-5; 8 bases are a match to TRBD1. The CDR3 sequence is CASSHNADRADSNQPQHF. Here the CDR3 DNA reads TGCGCCAGCAGCCATAATGCGGACAGGGCAGACAGCAATCAGCCCCAGCATTTT.